This T cell receptor (beta chain) originates from a study of PD-L1 blockade in urothelial cancer. Overall study: A median of approximately 150,000 T cells was found in the blood samples.

The sample's time point: pretreatment peripheral blood. Each patient contributed between 1 and 8 total time points of blood mononuclear cells, pretreatment and during treatment. Germline-derived CDR1 and CDR2 are LGHNA and YNFKEQ. The length of the CDR3 is 16 residues. The germline V and J ends were trimmed by 0 bases and 0 bases, with 10 bases remaining between them. The table lists this clone with a count of one. Produced via immunoSEQ multiplex PCR; TCRdb's table is partial and in-frame only. The sample contains around 71,000 clones, around four fifths of which appear only once. The specimen comprised PBMCs, sampled around atezolizumab (anti-PD-L1) treatment. This receptor was identified in a man aged 40-55 years with urothelial cancer. This chain connects TRBV4-2 to TRBJ2-3, with D possibly matching TRBD1 (5 bases). In DNA form, the CDR3 reads TGTGCCAGCAGCCAAGAGGCAGGGTTTAGCACAGATACGCAGTATTTT. Amino acid sequence: CASSQEAGFSTDTQYF.